The 30 T cell receptor beta chains reported below all come from one sample, sequenced in a study of naive and memory T cell subsets. No antigens are known for them. The study's findings and limits: A few larger clonotypes appeared in naive repertoires, especially CD8, possibly memory cells re-expressing CD45RA.

The beta constant-region primer was an equimolar mix of two oligonucleotides covering TRBC1 and TRBC2. Ligated cDNA was amplified by four rounds of PCR with nested alpha and beta constant-region primers and SP2. TCRdb redid the calling of the UMI-ligation and nested PCR reads with MiXCR, one entry per CDR3 protein. This table holds approximately 100,000 distinct CDR3 sequences, approximately 15% found once. Sequenced material: naive CD8+ T cells from blood. The receptors stem from a human donor in good health.

The J gene is TRBJ1-1, the V gene TRBV7-9; 9 bases line up with TRBD1. Trimming took 6 bases from V and 1 from J; bases not matched to a gene: 9. Germline V lookup: CDR1 SEHNR, CDR2 FQNEAQ (reference sequence). This CDR3 spans 16 amino acids. CDR3 coding DNA: TGTGCCAGCAGGAAAGGGACAGGGCTTGCGAACACTGAAGCTTTCTTT. This gives the protein CASRKGTGLANTEAFF.

The chain recombines TRBV10-3 with TRBJ1-2; no definite D call. V lost 0 bases and J lost 0, with 11 bases in between. Germline V gene lookup returns CDR1 ENHRY and CDR2 SYGVKD. The CDR3 totals 16 residues. The DNA of the CDR3 is TGTGCCATCAGTGAGTCGTGGACGTCGACTAACTATGGCTACACCTTC. Its protein is CAISESWTSTNYGYTF.

The chain is built from TRBV6-5 and TRBJ2-3, with a weak D call TRBD1 (6 bases). The CDR3 contains 12 residues. From germline, CDR1 is MNHEY and CDR2 SVGAGI. Trimming took 0 bases from V and 13 from J, leaving 11 bases between them. Written as DNA, the CDR3 is TGTGCCAGCAGTTACTCGCAGGACAGAGAGTATTTT. Protein: CASSYSQDREYF.

This clonotype was observed many times. The V gene is TRBV12-3 or TRBV12-4, the J gene TRBJ2-5; 10 positions match TRBD2. Trimming took 6 bases from V and 5 from J; bases not matched to a gene: 12. The CDR3 consists of 16 residues. CDR3 coding DNA: TGTGCCAGCAGCTCAACTAGCGGGGCCCCAGAGGAGACCCAGTACTTC. It yields the protein CASSSTSGAPEETQYF.

In this sample, this clonotype turned up many times. The CDR3 protein is CASSQERGTSTDTQYF. CDR3 DNA sequence: TGTGCCAGCAGCCAGGAGCGCGGGACTAGCACAGATACGCAGTATTTT. V and J are TRBV4-2 and TRBJ2-3, with D possibly matching TRBD2 (6 bases). This CDR3 is built from 16 residues. Trimming pared 3 bases from V and 0 bases from J, leaving 13 bases between. Per the germline V gene, CDR1 is LGHNA and CDR2 is YNFKEQ.

In this sample, this clonotype turned up many times. The J gene is TRBJ2-7, the V gene TRBV20-1; no clear D gene. Trimming took off 2 bases at V and 0 bases at J, with 8 bases between the two ends. This CDR3 has 13 residues. The germline V gene has CDR1 DFQATT and CDR2 SNEGSKA (reference sequence). CDR3 protein: CSARQVSSYEQYF. In nucleotides, the CDR3 is TGCAGTGCTAGACAGGTTTCCTCCTACGAGCAGTACTTC.

This sequence joins TRBV7-2 and TRBJ2-5, with 10 bases fitting TRBD2. Unmatched junction bases numbered 2, after V lost 1 base and J lost 3 bases. The CDR3 is 15 amino acids. Germline V CDR1 and CDR2: SGHTA, FQGNSA. CDR3: CASSLELAGEETQYF. CDR3 in DNA: TGTGCCAGCAGCTTAGAGCTAGCGGGAGAAGAGACCCAGTACTTC.

This clonotype was found many times. This rearrangement joins TRBV6-4 to TRBJ2-5; D uncertain. Germline values: CDR1 MRHNA, CDR2 SNTAGT. V lost 2 bases to trimming and J lost 1 base, with 14 bases between them. The CDR3 sequence is 16 residues long. CDR3 DNA sequence: TGTGCCAGCAGTGACCGAAGGCCCCGGGCCCAAGAGACCCAGTACTTC. It encodes CASSDRRPRAQETQYF.

Note on this clonotype: Lacking the conserved final phenylalanine or tryptophan, this CDR3 likely reflects a read error. The V and J genes are TRBV2 and TRBJ2-7; TRBD1 agrees at 10 bases. V gave up 4 bases and J gave up 2 bases; unmatched junction bases: 8. The CDR3 covers 16 residues. CDR1 SNHLY and CDR2 FYNNEI come from the germline V gene. CDR3 DNA sequence: TGTGCCAGCAGTGCCTCCGGGACAGGGGAACCCTACGAGCAGTACTAC. It translates to CASSASGTGEPYEQYY.

The chain couples TRBV7-9 to TRBJ2-7, with a tentative D call TRBD1 (5 bases). The CDR3 runs to 14 residues. Trimming cost V 4 bases and J 4 bases, with 14 bases left between them. Germline CDR1 and CDR2: SEHNR and FQNEAQ (reference sequence). CDR3 region: CASSSTARTYEQYF. CDR3 bases: TGTGCCAGCAGCTCGACAGCGCGGACGTACGAGCAGTACTTC.

This clonotype was seen more than once but under ten times. V is TRBV6-2 or TRBV6-3 and J is TRBJ2-1; the match to TRBD2 covers 9 bases. Germline loops: CDR1 MNHEY, CDR2 SVGEGT. The CDR3 extends over 15 amino acids. Trimming removed 1 base from V and 7 bases from J; junction bases left unmatched: 5. This CDR3 is CASSYWPSGVNEQFF. DNA of the CDR3: TGTGCCAGCAGTTACTGGCCTAGCGGGGTTAATGAGCAGTTCTTC.

V gene TRBV12-3 or TRBV12-4 combines with J gene TRBJ1-1; D gene uncertain. V gave up 5 bases and J gave up 1 base, with 14 bases separating them. This CDR3 spans 15 amino acids. The CDR3 sequence: CASSLSYYGNTEAFF. Written as DNA, the CDR3 is TGTGCCAGCAGTCTCTCATACTACGGGAACACTGAAGCTTTCTTT.

The chain has TRBV29-1 and TRBJ2-1; 9 nucleotides line up with TRBD2. CDR1 is SQVTM and CDR2 is ANQGSEA in the germline V gene. The CDR3 covers 13 residues. V lost 3 bases to trimming and J lost 5 bases; unmatched junction nucleotides: 2. The CDR3 DNA reads TGCAGCGTTGATAGCGGGAGCAACAATGAGCAGTTCTTC. Translated: CSVDSGSNNEQFF.

This clonotype has only a few counts. This sequence joins TRBV7-2 and TRBJ2-5, with D maybe TRBD1 (6 bases). Per the germline V gene, CDR1 is SGHTA and CDR2 is FQGNSA. This CDR3 has 14 residues. V was pared by 5 bases and J by 1 base, with 11 bases between. This CDR3 is CASSDRTRQETQYF. The CDR3 DNA reads TGTGCCAGCAGCGACAGGACACGCCAAGAGACCCAGTACTTC.

This clonotype was seen at least ten times. Here the CDR3 reads CSAPSSGGLGNEQFF. The DNA of the CDR3 is TGCAGTGCTCCAAGCAGCGGGGGGCTCGGAAATGAGCAGTTCTTC. The rearrangement joins TRBV20-1 to TRBJ2-1; TRBD2 matches 9 bases. There are 15 residues in the CDR3. Germline CDR1 is DFQATT and CDR2 is SNEGSKA (reference sequence). Trimming cost V 5 bases and J 7 bases; bases outside gene matches: 12.

CDR3 nucleotide sequence: TGTGCCAGCAGCTCAGGACTAGCGAGTACAGATACGCAGTATTTT. Its protein is CASSSGLASTDTQYF. The chain carries TRBV9 and TRBJ2-3; 9 positions match TRBD2. V trimming: 4 bases; J trimming: 3 bases; junction bases outside the gene matches: 6. The germline V gene has CDR1 SGDLS and CDR2 YYNGEE. This CDR3 comprises 15 residues.

This clonotype appeared a few times. The CDR3 coding sequence is TGCAGCGTTAAAGGACCCGATGGCTACACCTTC. This codes for CSVKGPDGYTF. The genes are TRBV29-1 and TRBJ1-2; D is ambiguous. V shed 5 bases and J shed 6 bases, with 10 bases lying between them. Germline loops: CDR1 SQVTM, CDR2 ANQGSEA. The CDR3 extends over 11 amino acids.

Ten or more counts support this clonotype. J is TRBJ1-1 and V is TRBV12-3 or TRBV12-4, with D uncertain. The CDR3 is 16 amino acids. Between the trimmed V and J ends, which lost 5 bases and 1 base, there was a span of 17 bases. In nucleotides, the CDR3 is TGTGCCAGCAGTCAACTCCCCTGGGGAGAGAACACTGAAGCTTTCTTT. Amino acids: CASSQLPWGENTEAFF.

The chain has TRBV4-3 and TRBJ2-3; D is possibly TRBD1 (6 bases). The CDR3 has 13 amino acids. The germline V and J ends were trimmed by 8 bases and 2 bases, with 11 bases remaining between them. Germline lookup yields CDR1 LGHNA and CDR2 YSLEER. The CDR3 spells CASRDTYTDTQYF. In nucleotides, the CDR3 is TGCGCCAGCCGGGACACCTACACAGATACGCAGTATTTT.

The chain recombines TRBV30 with TRBJ2-2, with a weak D call TRBD1 (5 bases). The CDR3 is made up of 15 amino acids. V lost 1 base to trimming and J lost 3 bases, with 12 bases between them. Germline assignment: CDR1 GTSNPN and CDR2 SVGIG (reference sequence). The CDR3 coding sequence is TGTGCCTGGAGTGGTGGGCAGGGCTACACCGGGGAGCTGTTTTTT. Protein product: CAWSGGQGYTGELFF.

This clonotype occurred many times. The chain is built from TRBV7-2 and TRBJ2-1; D is unclear. The V and J ends lost 4 bases and 8 bases respectively, with 9 bases between them. The CDR3 has 12 amino acids. Per germline, CDR1 SGHTA and CDR2 FQGNSA. The CDR3 DNA reads TGTGCCAGCAGCTCCCGACGGGATGAGCAGTTCTTC. Protein product: CASSSRRDEQFF.

The CDR3: CASSQDPTGNEQFF. The CDR3, as DNA: TGTGCCAGCAGCCAAGATCCGACGGGAAATGAGCAGTTCTTC. The chain has TRBV4-2 and TRBJ2-1; possibly TRBD2 for D (5 bases). The V gene lost 0 bases and the J gene lost 7 bases, with 10 bases spanning the gap. Germline lookup yields CDR1 LGHNA and CDR2 YNFKEQ. CDR3 size: 14 residues.

This clonotype was found a few times. The chain uses TRBV4-3 and TRBJ2-3, with a possible D match to TRBD2 (6 bases). Trimming removed 3 bases from V and 0 bases from J, with 7 bases in between. This CDR3 region has 14 residues. Germline CDR1 reads LGHNA; CDR2 reads YSLEER. CDR3 loop: CASSQAGSTDTQYF. The DNA for the CDR3 is TGCGCCAGCAGCCAGGCGGGGAGCACAGATACGCAGTATTTT.

A few counts support this clonotype. The V call is TRBV12-3 or TRBV12-4, the J call TRBJ2-1; possibly TRBD1 for D (6 bases). Trimming removed 1 base at V and 10 bases at J, with 11 bases between. There are 13 residues in the CDR3. For the CDR3, the DNA is TGTGCCAGCAGTTTAGTGACAGGTCGGGAGCAGTTCTTC. Protein sequence: CASSLVTGREQFF.

Only a few counts were recorded for this clonotype. The chain combines TRBV30 with TRBJ2-7; D is unclear. CDR3 length equals 11 residues. V was cut by 0 bases and J by 5 bases, with 5 bases left in between. Germline V gives CDR1 GTSNPN, CDR2 SVGIG (reference sequence). The CDR3 coding sequence is TGTGCCTGGAGTGTTCGGAACGAGCAGTACTTC. It encodes CAWSVRNEQYF.

The chain links TRBV11-2 to TRBJ1-1; 9 bases align to TRBD1. The CDR3 runs to 14 residues. With V trimmed by 3 bases and J by 4 bases, 3 bases remained unmatched. Germline assignment: CDR1 SGHAT and CDR2 FQNNGV. The CDR3 is CASSLGQGGTEAFF. The CDR3 nucleotides read TGTGCCAGCAGCTTGGGACAGGGAGGCACTGAAGCTTTCTTT.

The rearrangement joins TRBV10-3 to TRBJ1-5; 7 nucleotides align to TRBD1. Trimming took 0 bases from V and 3 from J; bases not matched to a gene: 11. From germline, CDR1 is ENHRY and CDR2 SYGVKD. This CDR3 is built from 18 residues. The CDR3: CAISESIMDRQNNQPQHF. CDR3 nucleotide sequence: TGTGCCATCAGTGAGTCGATCATGGACAGGCAAAACAATCAGCCCCAGCATTTT.

This clonotype was seen many times. The genes are TRBV19 and TRBJ1-5; D is undetermined. Germline V gene lookup returns CDR1 LNHDA and CDR2 SQIVND (reference sequence). The CDR3 covers 16 residues. The V gene lost 5 bases and the J gene lost 0 bases, with 14 bases spanning the gap. Here the CDR3 reads CASSSDRDYSNQPQHF. CDR3 bases: TGTGCCAGTAGTTCCGATAGGGATTATAGCAATCAGCCCCAGCATTTT. Based on the CDR3 plus reference TRBV19 and TRBJ1-5, the full variable domain is DGGITQSPKYLFRKEGQNVTLSCEQNLNHDAMYWYRQDPGQGLRLIYYSQIVNDFQKGDIAEGYSVSREKKESFPLTVTSAQKNPTAFYLCASSSDRDYSNQPQHFGDGTRLSIL.

This clonotype appeared a few times. The chain joins TRBV4-3 to TRBJ1-2, with D possibly TRBD1 on 6 matching bases. V was pared by 3 bases and J by 6 bases, with 14 bases between. The V gene's germline CDR1 is LGHNA and CDR2 YSLEER. The CDR3 loop spans 14 amino acids. The chain's CDR3 is CASSHSAGADGYTF. CDR3 nucleotides: TGCGCCAGCAGCCATTCGGCAGGGGCGGATGGCTACACCTTC.

The V and J genes are TRBV27 and TRBJ2-1; TRBD1 matches 9 bases. The CDR3 runs to 15 residues. The V gene end was trimmed by 8 bases and the J gene end by 4 bases; junction bases not matched to a gene: 9. Germline lookup yields CDR1 MNHEY and CDR2 SMNVEV (reference sequence). CDR3 nucleotides: TGTGCCAGCGCCACCGGGACAGGGATTTACAATGAGCAGTTCTTC. This translates into CASATGTGIYNEQFF.